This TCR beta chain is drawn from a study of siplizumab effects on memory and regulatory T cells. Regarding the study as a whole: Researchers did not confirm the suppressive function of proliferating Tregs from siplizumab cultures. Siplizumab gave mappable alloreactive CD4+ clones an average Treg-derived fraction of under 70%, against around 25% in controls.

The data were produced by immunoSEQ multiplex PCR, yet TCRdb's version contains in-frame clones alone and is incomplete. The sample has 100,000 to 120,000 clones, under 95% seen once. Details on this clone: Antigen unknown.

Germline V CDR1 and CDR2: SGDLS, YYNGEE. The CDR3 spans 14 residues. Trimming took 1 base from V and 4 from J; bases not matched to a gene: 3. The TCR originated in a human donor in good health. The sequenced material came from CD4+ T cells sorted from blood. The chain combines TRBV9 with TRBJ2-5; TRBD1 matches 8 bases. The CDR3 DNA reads TGTGCCAGCAGCGTACAGGGGGCGGGAGAGACCCAGTACTTC. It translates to CASSVQGAGETQYF.